This T cell receptor beta chain was observed in a study of T cell responses to AZD1222 COVID-19 vaccine. Profiling relied on immunoSEQ multiplex PCR, and the TCRdb table lists in-frame clones only, not all of them. The table shows about 59,000 clones, with roughly 89% occurring only once. This clone was seen only a few times. The target antigen is unknown. General study points: Among those given AZD1222, only 5 to 7 were seropositive at baseline. Rises in breadth and depth of Spike-specific TCRs came after two AZD1222 doses. Unmutated variant regions are reportedly targeted by nearly half of spike-specific TCRs.

V lost 4 bases and J lost 3; bases outside the gene matches: 2. Germline loops: CDR1 LGHDT, CDR2 YNNKEL (reference sequence). The CDR3 length is 14 residues. The source was peripheral blood, collected 28 days after the second AZD1222 dose. J is TRBJ1-1 and V is TRBV3-1 (or the pseudogene TRBV3-2); 10 nucleotides match TRBD1. The TCR sequence derives from an adult who received the AZD1222 COVID-19 vaccine. The CDR3 DNA reads as TGTGCCAGCAGCCCCGACAGGGGGCACACTGAAGCTTTCTTT. Protein: CASSPDRGHTEAFF.